The clone carrying this T cell receptor beta chain has only a few counts. This record comes from a study of T cells in Graves' hyperthyroidism and ophthalmopathy. CDR1 SGHVS and CDR2 FQNEAQ come from the germline V gene. This CDR3 region has 14 residues. V was pared by 4 bases and J by 1 base, with 10 bases between. Aged 18 to 65, the patients had hyperthyroidism that was newly diagnosed and had lasted under 2 months. Diagnostic decisions used clinical symptoms, serum thyroxine and TRAb, thyroid ultrasound and orbital computed tomography. TCR beta CDR3 sequences were amplified from RNA transcripts. The TCR CDR3 first-round RT-PCR relied on the HTBI primer set. TCRdb passed the multiplex PCR reads through MiXCR, listing each CDR3 protein once. Here the sample spans around 760,000 distinct CDR3 sequences, 30% to 40% being singletons.

The sequence derives from a woman aged 40 to 50 with Graves' hyperthyroidism. Sequencing was performed on blood. The chain employs TRBV7-8 and TRBJ1-1, with D hard to call. The CDR3 here is CASSYAGRNTEAFF. The CDR3 DNA sequence: TGTGCCAGCAGCTACGCGGGGAGGAACACTGAAGCTTTCTTT.